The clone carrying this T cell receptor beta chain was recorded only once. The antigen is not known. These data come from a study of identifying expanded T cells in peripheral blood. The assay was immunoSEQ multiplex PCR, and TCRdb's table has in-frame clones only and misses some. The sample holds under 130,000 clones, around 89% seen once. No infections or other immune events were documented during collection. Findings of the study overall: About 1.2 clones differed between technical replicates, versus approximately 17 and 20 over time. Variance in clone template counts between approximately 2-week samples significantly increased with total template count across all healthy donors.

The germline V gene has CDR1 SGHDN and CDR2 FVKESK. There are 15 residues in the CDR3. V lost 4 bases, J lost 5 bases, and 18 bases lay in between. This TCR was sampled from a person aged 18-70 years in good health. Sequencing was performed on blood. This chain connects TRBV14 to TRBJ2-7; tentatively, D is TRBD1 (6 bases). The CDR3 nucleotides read TGTGCCAGCAGCCGACTACAGGGAGAATTAAACGAGCAGTACTTC. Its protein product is CASSRLQGELNEQYF.